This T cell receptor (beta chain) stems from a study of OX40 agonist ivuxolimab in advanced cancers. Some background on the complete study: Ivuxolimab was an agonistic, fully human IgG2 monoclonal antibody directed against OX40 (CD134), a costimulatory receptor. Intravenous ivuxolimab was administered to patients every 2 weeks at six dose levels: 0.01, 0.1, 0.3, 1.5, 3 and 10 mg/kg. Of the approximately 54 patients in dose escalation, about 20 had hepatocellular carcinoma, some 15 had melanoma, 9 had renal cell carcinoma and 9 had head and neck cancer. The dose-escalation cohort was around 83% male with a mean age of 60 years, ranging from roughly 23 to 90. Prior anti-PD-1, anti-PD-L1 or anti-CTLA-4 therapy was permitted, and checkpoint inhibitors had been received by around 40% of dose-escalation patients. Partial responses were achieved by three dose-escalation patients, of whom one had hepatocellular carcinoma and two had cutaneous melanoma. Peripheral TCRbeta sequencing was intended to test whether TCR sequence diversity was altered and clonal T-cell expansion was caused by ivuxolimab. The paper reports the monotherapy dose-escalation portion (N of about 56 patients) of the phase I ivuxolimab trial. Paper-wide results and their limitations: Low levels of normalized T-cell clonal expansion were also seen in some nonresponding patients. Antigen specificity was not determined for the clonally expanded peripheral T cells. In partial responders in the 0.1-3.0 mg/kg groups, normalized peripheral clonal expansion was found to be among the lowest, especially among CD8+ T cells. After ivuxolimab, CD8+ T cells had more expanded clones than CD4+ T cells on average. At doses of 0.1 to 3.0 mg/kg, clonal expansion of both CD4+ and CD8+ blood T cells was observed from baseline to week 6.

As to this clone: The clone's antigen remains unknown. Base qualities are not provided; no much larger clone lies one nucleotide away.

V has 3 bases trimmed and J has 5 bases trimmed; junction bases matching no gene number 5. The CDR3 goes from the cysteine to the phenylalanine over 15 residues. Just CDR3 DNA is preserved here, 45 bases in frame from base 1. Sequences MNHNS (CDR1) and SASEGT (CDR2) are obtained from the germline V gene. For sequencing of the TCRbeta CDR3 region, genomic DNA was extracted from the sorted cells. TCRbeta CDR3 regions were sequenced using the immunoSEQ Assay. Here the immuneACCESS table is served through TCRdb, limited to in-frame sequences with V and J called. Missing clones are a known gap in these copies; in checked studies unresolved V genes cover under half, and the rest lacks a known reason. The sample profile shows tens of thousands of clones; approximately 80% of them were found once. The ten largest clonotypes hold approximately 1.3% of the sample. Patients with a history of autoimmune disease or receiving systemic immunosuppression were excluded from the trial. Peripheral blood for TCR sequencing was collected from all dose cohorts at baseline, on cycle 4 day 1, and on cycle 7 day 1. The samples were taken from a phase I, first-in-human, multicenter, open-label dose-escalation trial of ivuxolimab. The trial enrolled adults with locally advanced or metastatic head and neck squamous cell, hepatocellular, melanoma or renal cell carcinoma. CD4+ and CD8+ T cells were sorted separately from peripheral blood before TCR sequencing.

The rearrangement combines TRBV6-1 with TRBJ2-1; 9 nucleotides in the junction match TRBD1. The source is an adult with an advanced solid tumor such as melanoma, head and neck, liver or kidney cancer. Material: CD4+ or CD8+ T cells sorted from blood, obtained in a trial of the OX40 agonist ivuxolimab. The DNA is TGTGCCAGCAGTGAGCCCGGGACAGGGAACAATGAGCAGTTCTTC. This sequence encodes CASSEPGTGNNEQFF.